What follows is one TCR beta chain and its context. The source of the sample is a study of beta chain features in type 1 diabetes. This CDR3 has 14 amino acids. Germline V lookup: CDR1 SGHTA, CDR2 FQGNSA. The junction had 4 bases not matched to a gene; V was cut back by 5 bases and J by 4 bases. Isolated RNA was reverse transcribed in full, so expressed TCRB transcripts were sequenced. Sequenced by immunoSEQ multiplex PCR; TCRdb stores in-frame clones only, minus some. The top ten clones hold about 0.05% of a sample with 200,000 to 250,000 clones, over 65% of them seen once. This rearrangement joins TRBV7-2 to TRBJ2-3, with 9 nucleotides matching TRBD1. This TCR derives from a man aged 30 to 45 in good health. Sequenced sample: naive CD4+ T cells from blood. The chain's CDR3 is CASSQGQGADTQYF. DNA for the CDR3: TGTGCCAGCAGCCAGGGACAGGGCGCAGATACGCAGTATTTT.